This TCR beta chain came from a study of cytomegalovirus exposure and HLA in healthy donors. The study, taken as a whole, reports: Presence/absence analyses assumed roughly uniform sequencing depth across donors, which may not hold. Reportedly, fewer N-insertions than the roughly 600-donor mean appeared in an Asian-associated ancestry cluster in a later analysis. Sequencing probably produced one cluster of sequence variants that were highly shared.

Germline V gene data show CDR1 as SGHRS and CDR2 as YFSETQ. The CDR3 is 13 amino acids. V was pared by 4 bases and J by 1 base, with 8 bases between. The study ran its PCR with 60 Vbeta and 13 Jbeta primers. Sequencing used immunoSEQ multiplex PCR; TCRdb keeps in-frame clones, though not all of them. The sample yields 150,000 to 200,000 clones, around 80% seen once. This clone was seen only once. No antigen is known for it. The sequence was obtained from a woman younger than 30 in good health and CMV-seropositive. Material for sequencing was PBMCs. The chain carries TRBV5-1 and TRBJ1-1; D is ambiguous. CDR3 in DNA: TGCGCCAGCAGCATGGCAGGGAACACTGAAGCTTTCTTT. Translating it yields CASSMAGNTEAFF.